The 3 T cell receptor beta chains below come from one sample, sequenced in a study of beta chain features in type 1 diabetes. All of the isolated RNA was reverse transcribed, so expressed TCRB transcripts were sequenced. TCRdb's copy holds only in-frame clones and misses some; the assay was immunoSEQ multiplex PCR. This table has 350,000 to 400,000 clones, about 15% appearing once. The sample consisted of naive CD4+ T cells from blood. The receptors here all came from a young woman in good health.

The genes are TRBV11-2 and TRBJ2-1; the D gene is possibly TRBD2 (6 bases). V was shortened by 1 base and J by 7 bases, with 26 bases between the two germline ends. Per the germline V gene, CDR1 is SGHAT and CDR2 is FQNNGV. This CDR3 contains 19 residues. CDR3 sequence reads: CASSLVHALASGVGNEQFF. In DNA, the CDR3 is TGTGCCAGCAGCTTAGTTCATGCGCTGGCCTCGGGAGTCGGAAATGAGCAGTTCTTC. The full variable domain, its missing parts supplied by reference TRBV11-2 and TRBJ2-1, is EAGVAQSPRYKIIEKRQSVAFWCNPISGHATLYWYQQILGQGPKLLIQFQNNGVVDDSQLPKDRFSAERLKGVDSTLKIQPAKLEDSAVYLCASSLVHALASGVGNEQFFGPGTRLTVL.

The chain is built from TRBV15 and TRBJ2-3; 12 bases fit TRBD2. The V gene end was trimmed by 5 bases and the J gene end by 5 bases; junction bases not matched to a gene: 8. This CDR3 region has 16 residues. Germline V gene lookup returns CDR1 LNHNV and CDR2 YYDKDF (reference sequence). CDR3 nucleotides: TGTGCCACCAGCCTCCGACTACTAGCGGGAGGAGATACGCAGTATTTT. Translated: CATSLRLLAGGDTQYF. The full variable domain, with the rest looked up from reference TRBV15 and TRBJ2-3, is DAMVIQNPRYQVTQFGKPVTLSCSQTLNHNVMYWYQQKSSQAPKLLFHYYDKDFNNEADTPDNFQSRRPNTSFCFLDIRSPGLGDTAMYLCATSLRLLAGGDTQYFGPGTRLTVL.

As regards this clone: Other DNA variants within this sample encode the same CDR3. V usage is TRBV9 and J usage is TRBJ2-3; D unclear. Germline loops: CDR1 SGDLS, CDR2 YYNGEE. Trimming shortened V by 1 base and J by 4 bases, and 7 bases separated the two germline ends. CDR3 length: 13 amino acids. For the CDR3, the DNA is TGTGCCAGCAGCGTACCCGGAGCAGATACGCAGTATTTT. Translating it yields CASSVPGADTQYF.